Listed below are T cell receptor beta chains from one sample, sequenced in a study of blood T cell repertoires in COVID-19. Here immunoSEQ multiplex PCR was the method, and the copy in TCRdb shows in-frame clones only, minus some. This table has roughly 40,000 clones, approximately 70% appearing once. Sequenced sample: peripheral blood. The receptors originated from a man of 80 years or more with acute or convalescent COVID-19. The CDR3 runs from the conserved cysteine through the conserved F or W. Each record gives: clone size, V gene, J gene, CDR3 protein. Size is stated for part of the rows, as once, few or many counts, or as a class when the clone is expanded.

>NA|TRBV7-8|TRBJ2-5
CASSFGSGRAGETQYF
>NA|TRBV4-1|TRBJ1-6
CASSRLQGQGGSPLHF
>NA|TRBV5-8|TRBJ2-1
CASSSLTGVVDNEQFF
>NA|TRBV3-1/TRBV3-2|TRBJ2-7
CASSRKITTEQYF
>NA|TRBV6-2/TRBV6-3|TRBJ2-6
CASSPRSSGRANVLTF
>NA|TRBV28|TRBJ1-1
CASTAGGNTEAFF
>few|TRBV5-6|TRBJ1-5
CASSFQGVVSQPQHF
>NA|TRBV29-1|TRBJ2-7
CSVETQGYEQYF
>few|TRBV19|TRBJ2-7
CASSLDSSYEQYF
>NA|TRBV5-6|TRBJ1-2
CASNLPGQGYGYTF
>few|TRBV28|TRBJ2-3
CASSPLASTDTQYF
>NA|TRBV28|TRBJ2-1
CAARTSGYNEQFF
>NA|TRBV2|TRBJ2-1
CASRKSGGSYNEQFF
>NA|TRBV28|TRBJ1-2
CASSLSQQGPSYTF
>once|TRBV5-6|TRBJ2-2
CASLRTGGTTGELFF
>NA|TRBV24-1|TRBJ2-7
CATSDFEELSEQYF
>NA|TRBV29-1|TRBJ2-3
CSVQVGGTQYF
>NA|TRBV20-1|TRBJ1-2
CSASTGSTTGGYTF
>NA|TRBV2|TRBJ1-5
CASSEILTGGNQPQHF
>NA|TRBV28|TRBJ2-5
CASTPAGLASQETQYF
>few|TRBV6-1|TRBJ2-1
CASSVTASGGAYNEQFF
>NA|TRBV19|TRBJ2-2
CASSIPTSGRARNTGELFF
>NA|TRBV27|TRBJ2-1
CASSPWVSGSSEQFF
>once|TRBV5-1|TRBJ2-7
CASSLGPFSYEQYF
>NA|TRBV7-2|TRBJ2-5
CASSPGKETQYF
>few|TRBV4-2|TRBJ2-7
CASSQAQGTSGNEQYF
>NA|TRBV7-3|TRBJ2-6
CASSLTGVGANVLTF
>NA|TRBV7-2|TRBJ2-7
CASSSDWGSYEQYF
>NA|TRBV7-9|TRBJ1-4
CASSRQGEKLFF
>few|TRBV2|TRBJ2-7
CASSAGLAVSYEQYF
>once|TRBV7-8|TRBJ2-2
CASSWGTSVNGELFF
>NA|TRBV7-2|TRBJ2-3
CASSLGQLTDTQYF
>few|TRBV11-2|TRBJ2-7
CASSPGTYEQYF